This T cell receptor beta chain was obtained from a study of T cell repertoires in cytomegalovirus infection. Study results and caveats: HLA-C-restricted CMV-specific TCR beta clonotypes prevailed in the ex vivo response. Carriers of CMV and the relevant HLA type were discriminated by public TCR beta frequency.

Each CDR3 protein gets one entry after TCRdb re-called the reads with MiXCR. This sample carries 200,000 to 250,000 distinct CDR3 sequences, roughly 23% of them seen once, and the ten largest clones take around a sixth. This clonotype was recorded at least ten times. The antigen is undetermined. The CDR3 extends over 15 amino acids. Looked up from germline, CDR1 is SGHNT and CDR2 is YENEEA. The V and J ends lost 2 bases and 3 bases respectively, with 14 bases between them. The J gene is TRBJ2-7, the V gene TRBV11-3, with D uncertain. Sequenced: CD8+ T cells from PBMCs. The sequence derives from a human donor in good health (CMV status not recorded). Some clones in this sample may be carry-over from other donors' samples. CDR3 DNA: TGTGCCAGCAGCTTATCTGAAGCCCCATACTACGAGCAGTACTTC. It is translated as CASSLSEAPYYEQYF.